This T cell receptor beta chain derives from a study of blood T cells in healthy people across ages. Study-level information: Template switching picked up about one barcoded beta molecule for each two T cells. Study-wide findings and caveats: The fall in TCR beta diversity per million T cells was roughly linear with age.

At least 6 million PBMCs were isolated per sample. This clonotype was observed a handful of times. The target antigen is unknown. A second roughly 6 to 12 cycle PCR used barcoded and J-beta primers. TCRdb re-called the 5' RACE reads through MiXCR, storing one row per CDR3 protein. The data contain about 1,400,000 distinct CDR3 sequences, 45% to 70% of them singletons. This receptor was identified in a man aged 18 to 35 in good health. The sample was blood.

The CDR3 sequence is CSARGWADIGTDTQYF. The CDR3, as DNA: TGCAGTGCTAGAGGATGGGCTGACATTGGCACAGATACGCAGTATTTT. This chain uses TRBV20-1 with TRBJ2-3, with unresolved D. This CDR3 has 16 amino acids. V lost 1 base and J 1 base, leaving 15 bases between the germline ends. CDR1 and CDR2 (germline): DFQATT, SNEGSKA (reference sequence).